This T cell receptor (beta chain) was sequenced for a study of T cells after yellow fever vaccination. General study findings and limits: Post-booster repertoires contained most primary-vaccination clones again (roughly 95% CD4, 88% CD8).

This clonotype was recorded a few times. Its cognate antigen is unknown. Via MiXCR, TCRdb re-called the 5' RACE reads, giving one row per CDR3 protein. The sample includes some 600,000 distinct CDR3 sequences, 17% of them seen just once. The CDR3 is made up of 15 amino acids. Germline V gives CDR1 MNHNS, CDR2 SASEGT. Trimming removed 7 bases from V and 7 bases from J, with 17 bases in between. This specimen was PBMCs, taken roughly 5 days after the first yellow fever vaccination. The chain is built from TRBV6-1 and TRBJ1-6; D is unresolved. The TCR originated in a young man who received the YFV17D yellow fever vaccine. The CDR3 loop reads CASTPFVFLNSPLHF. The CDR3 DNA reads as TGTGCCAGCACCCCCTTCGTGTTCTTGAATTCACCCCTCCACTTT.